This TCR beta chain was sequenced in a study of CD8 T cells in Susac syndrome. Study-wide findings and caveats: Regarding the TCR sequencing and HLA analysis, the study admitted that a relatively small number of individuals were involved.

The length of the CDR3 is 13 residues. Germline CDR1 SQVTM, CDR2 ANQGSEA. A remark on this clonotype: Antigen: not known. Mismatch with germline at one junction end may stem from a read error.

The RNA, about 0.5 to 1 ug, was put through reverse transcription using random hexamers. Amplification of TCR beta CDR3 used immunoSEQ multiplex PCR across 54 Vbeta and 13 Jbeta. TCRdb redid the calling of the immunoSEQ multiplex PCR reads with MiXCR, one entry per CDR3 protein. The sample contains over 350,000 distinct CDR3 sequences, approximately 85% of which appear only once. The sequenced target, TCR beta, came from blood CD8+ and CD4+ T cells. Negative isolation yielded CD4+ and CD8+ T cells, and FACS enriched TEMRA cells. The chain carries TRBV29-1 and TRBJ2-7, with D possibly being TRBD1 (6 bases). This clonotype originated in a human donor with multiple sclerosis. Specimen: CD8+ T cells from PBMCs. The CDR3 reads CSAEGGSSYEQYF. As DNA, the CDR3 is TGCAGCGCTGAAGGGGGTAGCTCCTACGAGCAGTACTTC.